This T cell receptor (beta chain) was documented in a study of blood T cell repertoires in COVID-19. Across the study: Whether acute or convalescent, the COVID-19 samples came from the United States, Italy and Spain. T cells, B-cell-depleted T cells, or PBMCs supplied cDNA or gDNA.

V lost 1 base to trimming and J lost 7 bases, with 6 bases between them. This CDR3 comprises 12 residues. The germline V gene encodes CDR1 SGHDT and CDR2 YYEEEE. Original processing notes: Amplified reference gene primers provided the basis for estimating nucleated cell counts. The assay was immunoSEQ multiplex PCR, and TCRdb's table has in-frame clones only and misses some. V and J calls plus clone size are reproduced from that table; the DNA served to infer D and trimming. The table records tens of thousands of clones, roughly 90% of them present only once. This clone was found once. The sequence came from a human donor with active COVID-19. The donor label of this sample is uncertain. The rearrangement links TRBV5-6 to TRBJ2-1; no definite D call. Material for sequencing was peripheral blood. The CDR3 DNA follows: TGTGCCAGCAGCTTGCGCAGGAATGAGCAGTTCTTC. This gives the protein CASSLRRNEQFF. The full variable domain, completed using reference TRBV5-6 and TRBJ2-1, is DAGVTQSPTHLIKTRGQQVTLRCSPKSGHDTVSWYQQALGQGPQFIFQYYEEEERQRGNFPDRFSGHQFPNYSSELNVNALLLGDSALYLCASSLRRNEQFFGPGTRLTVL.